This T cell receptor (beta chain) was observed in a study of blood T cell repertoires in COVID-19. The count of this clone is one. In the authors' workflow: Reference gene primer amplification yielded estimated nucleated cell counts. Profiled with immunoSEQ multiplex PCR; TCRdb holds only in-frame clones, not every one. V and J calls and clone size are as listed in that table; D and trimming were resolved from the DNA. The sample lists some 90,000 clones; 89% were seen once. This clonotype was sampled from a man aged 45 to 65 with acute or convalescent COVID-19. The sequenced material came from peripheral blood.

The CDR3 reads CASSSGGQTQYF. The CDR3 DNA sequence: TGTGCCAGCAGCTCGGGGGGGCAGACCCAGTACTTC. The chain recombines TRBV7-7 with TRBJ2-5; 8 nucleotides align to TRBD2. The junction had 1 base not matched to a gene; V was cut back by 4 bases and J by 6 bases. The CDR3 is 12 amino acids. Germline assignment: CDR1 SSHAT and CDR2 FNYEAQ (reference sequence).